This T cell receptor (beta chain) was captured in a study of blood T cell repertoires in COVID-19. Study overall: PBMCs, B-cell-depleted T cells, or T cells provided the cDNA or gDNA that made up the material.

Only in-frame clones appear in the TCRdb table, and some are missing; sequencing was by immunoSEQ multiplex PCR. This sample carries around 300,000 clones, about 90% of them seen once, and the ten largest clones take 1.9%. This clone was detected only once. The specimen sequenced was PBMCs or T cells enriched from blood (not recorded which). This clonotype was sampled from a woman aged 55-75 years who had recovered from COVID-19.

CDR3 nucleotides: TGCGCCAGCAGCTTGGACGGTCTCTCCTACAATGAGCAGTTCTTC. Translated: CASSLDGLSYNEQFF. V is TRBV5-1 and J is TRBJ2-1; D not resolved. V lost 0 bases and J 0 bases, leaving 7 bases between the germline ends. Germline lookup yields CDR1 SGHRS and CDR2 YFSETQ. The CDR3 is 15 residues long.